This entry is about one T cell receptor beta chain. Its antigen is unidentified. The record originates from a study of shared clonotypes between healthy human individuals. Notes on the study in general: Represented diversity, genetic and exposure-history alike, was limited by few donors.

Germline CDR1 reads PRHDT; CDR2 reads FYEKMQ (reference sequence). V lost 5 bases and J lost 7, with 15 bases in between. The CDR3 sequence is 13 residues long. Clones were sequenced by immunoSEQ multiplex PCR, and TCRdb holds only the in-frame ones, with some missing. The sample has around 2.3 million clones, approximately 94% seen once. Donors included only healthy HIV-negative adults lacking recent acute infections or vaccinations. The clonotype originates from a man between 18 and 35 years old in good health. Sequenced material: naive CD4+ T cells sorted from blood. This sample's subset: CD45RA+ positively selected. The chain has TRBV13 and TRBJ2-7; D gene ambiguous. The CDR3 loop is CASSPPALGEQYF. The CDR3 DNA sequence: TGTGCCAGCAGCCCACCCGCTTTAGGGGAGCAGTACTTC.